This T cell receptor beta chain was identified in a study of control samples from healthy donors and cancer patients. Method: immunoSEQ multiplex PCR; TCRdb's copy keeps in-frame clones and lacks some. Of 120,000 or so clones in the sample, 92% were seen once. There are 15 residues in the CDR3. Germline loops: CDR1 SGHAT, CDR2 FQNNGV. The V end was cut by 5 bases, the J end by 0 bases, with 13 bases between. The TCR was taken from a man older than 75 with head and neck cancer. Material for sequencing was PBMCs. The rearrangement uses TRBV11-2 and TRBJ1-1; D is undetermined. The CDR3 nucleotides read TGTGCCAGCAGCGCCCGACTTACCATGAACACTGAAGCTTTCTTT. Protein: CASSARLTMNTEAFF.